One sample yielded the 27 T cell receptor beta chains listed below, sequenced in a study of blood T cells in healthy people across ages. Then a second PCR, running roughly 7 to 11 cycles, was carried out with a sample-barcoded 5' primer and a J-beta primer mix. MiXCR, run by TCRdb on the 5' RACE reads, gives a single entry per CDR3 protein. The data contain around 1,900,000 distinct CDR3 sequences, 39% of them singletons. The specimen was blood. The receptors originated from a human donor in good health.

The chain carries TRBV27 and TRBJ1-5, with a possible D match to TRBD1 (5 bases). The CDR3 runs to 17 residues. Germline V gene sequence: CDR1 MNHEY, CDR2 SMNVEV (reference sequence). The germline V and J ends were trimmed by 2 bases and 1 base, with 15 bases remaining between them. In DNA form, the CDR3 reads TGTGCCAGCAGTTTAATCGGGGGGAGGCAAAGCAATCAGCCCCAGCATTTT. Its protein is CASSLIGGRQSNQPQHF.

This chain links TRBV6-5 with TRBJ2-1; D unclear. The CDR3 extends over 14 amino acids. Germline lookup yields CDR1 MNHEY and CDR2 SVGAGI. V was shortened by 2 bases and J by 1 base, with 6 bases between the two germline ends. The CDR3 bases are TGTGCCAGCAGTTACCCCGGGTCCTACAATGAGCAGTTCTTC. This sequence encodes CASSYPGSYNEQFF.

As regards this clonotype: The junction departs from the called germline gene at one end, perhaps through a read error. V gene TRBV7-2 combines with J gene TRBJ2-1, with TRBD2 identical over 11 bases. The CDR3 length is 18 residues. Per germline, CDR1 SGHTA and CDR2 FQGNSA. The CDR3 DNA reads as TGTGACAGCAGCCTTACTAGCGGGGGCCCTCTCCCCTACAATGAGCAGTTCTTC. This gives the protein CDSSLTSGGPLPYNEQFF.

The V gene is TRBV6-2 or TRBV6-3, the J gene TRBJ2-1, with TRBD2 identical over 8 bases. The CDR3 has 14 residues. Germline CDR1 and CDR2: MNHEY and SVGEGT. Trimming at V came to 5 bases and at J to 7 bases, leaving 7 bases not matched to a gene. This CDR3 reads CASSRGGYGNEQFF. CDR3 in DNA: TGTGCCAGCAGTCGGGGGGGATACGGGAATGAGCAGTTCTTC.

As DNA, the CDR3 is TGTGCCAGCAGCTTAAGGGGGTGGGGCAGAGAAACGAATTCACCCCTCCACTTT. Its translation is CASSLRGWGRETNSPLHF. The chain couples TRBV7-8 to TRBJ1-6, with D possibly TRBD1 on 6 matching bases. The CDR3 is 18 amino acids. The germline V gene has CDR1 SGHVS and CDR2 FQNEAQ. The V end lost 2 bases, the J end lost 7 bases, and 21 bases lay between the germline ends.

This clonotype was seen only a few times. The genes are TRBV28 and TRBJ2-1; 7 bases are shared with TRBD1. Germline lookup yields CDR1 MDHEN and CDR2 SYDVKM. V gave up 2 bases and J gave up 9 bases; unmatched junction bases: 7. The CDR3 loop spans 14 amino acids. This CDR3 is CASSLIIRGTEQFF. CDR3 DNA: TGTGCCAGCAGTTTAATTATCAGGGGGACTGAGCAGTTCTTC.

This clonotype was found a few times. The rearrangement joins TRBV4-1 to TRBJ2-3, with 7 nucleotides matching TRBD2. There are 15 residues in the CDR3. The junction had 4 bases not matched to a gene; V was cut back by 0 bases and J by 4 bases. Germline V gene lookup returns CDR1 MGHRA and CDR2 YSYEKL. The CDR3 loop reads CASSQERSGADTQYF. DNA of the CDR3: TGCGCCAGCAGCCAAGAACGAAGCGGGGCAGATACGCAGTATTTT.

The V and J genes are TRBV30 and TRBJ2-1, with 12 bases identical to TRBD2. The CDR3 loop spans 14 amino acids. With V trimmed by 2 bases and J by 9 bases, 5 bases remained unmatched. The V gene's germline CDR1 is GTSNPN and CDR2 SVGIG (reference sequence). Written as DNA, the CDR3 is TGTGCCTGGAGTCGGACTAGCGGGGAGAGTGAGCAGTTCTTC. Its translation: CAWSRTSGESEQFF.

This clonotype was counted only a few times. This chain links TRBV29-1 with TRBJ2-1, with D maybe TRBD2 (6 bases). CDR3 size: 12 residues. Trimming cost V 4 bases and J 10 bases, with 14 bases left between them. Per germline, CDR1 SQVTM and CDR2 ANQGSEA. The CDR3 bases are TGCAGCGTTGTTGGGGGGTCCTACGAGCAGTTCTTC. Translated, it gives CSVVGGSYEQFF.

This clonotype was detected ten times or more. The rearrangement joins TRBV7-3 to TRBJ2-3; TRBD1 agrees at 7 bases. The CDR3 is made up of 14 amino acids. Losses at the gene ends were 5 bases for V and 9 bases for J; bases not matched to a gene: 11. CDR1 and CDR2 (germline): SGHTA, FQGTGA. This CDR3 is CASSRQGSVGTQYF. The CDR3 nucleotides are TGTGCCAGCAGCCGACAGGGCTCTGTAGGGACGCAGTATTTT. The full variable domain, completed using reference TRBV7-3 and TRBJ2-3, is GAGVSQTPSNKVTEKGKYVELRCDPISGHTALYWYRQSLGQGPEFLIYFQGTGAADDSGLPNDRFFAVRPEGSVSTLKIQRTERGDSAVYLCASSRQGSVGTQYFGPGTRLTVL.

CDR3 residues: CASSNNRGYEQFF. The DNA for the CDR3 is TGTGCCAGCAGCAACAACAGGGGTTACGAGCAGTTCTTC. J is TRBJ2-1 and V is TRBV7-2; 7 bases match TRBD1. Germline assignment: CDR1 SGHTA and CDR2 FQGNSA. This CDR3 region has 13 residues. V shed 5 bases and J 10 bases; nucleotides not matched to a gene: 8. Full variable domain (remainder filled in from reference TRBV7-2 and TRBJ2-1): GAGVSQSPSNKVTEKGKDVELRCDPISGHTALYWYRQSLGQGLEFLIYFQGNSAPDKSGLPSDRFSAERTGGSVSTLTIQRTQQEDSAVYLCASSNNRGYEQFFGPGTRLTVL.

The chain carries TRBV7-2 and TRBJ1-5, with 7 bases aligning to TRBD1. The CDR3 loop spans 16 amino acids. Germline CDR1 reads SGHTA; CDR2 reads FQGNSA. V gave up 1 base and J gave up 7 bases; unmatched junction bases: 10. The CDR3 spells CASSLVGARGGQPQHF. The DNA for the CDR3 is TGTGCCAGCAGCTTAGTTGGTGCCAGGGGGGGCCAGCCCCAGCATTTT.

This rearrangement joins TRBV20-1 to TRBJ2-7; D call uncertain. The CDR3 is made up of 15 amino acids. The germline V gene has CDR1 DFQATT and CDR2 SNEGSKA (reference sequence). V shed 2 bases and J shed 2 bases, with 16 bases lying between them. In DNA form, the CDR3 reads TGCAGTGCTAGAACAACCGACACGTCAACCTACGAGCAGTACTTC. As protein: CSARTTDTSTYEQYF.

This clonotype has more than one count but fewer than ten. J is TRBJ1-1 and V is TRBV12-5; D possibly corresponds to TRBD1 (5 bases). Germline values: CDR1 LGHNT, CDR2 FRNRAP. The CDR3 covers 13 residues. V lost 4 bases, J lost 3 bases, and 9 bases lay in between. CDR3 in amino acids: CASGSPGDTEAFF. DNA for the CDR3: TGTGCTAGTGGTTCACCGGGGGACACTGAAGCTTTCTTT. The full variable domain, with the rest looked up from reference TRBV12-5 and TRBJ1-1, is DARVTQTPRHKVTEMGQEVTMRCQPILGHNTVFWYRQTMMQGLELLAYFRNRAPLDDSGMPKDRFSAEMPDATLATLKIQPSEPRDSAVYFCASGSPGDTEAFFGQGTRLTVV.

This chain links TRBV25-1 with TRBJ2-3; tentatively, D is TRBD2 (5 bases). Trimming left V 2 bases short and J 7 bases short, with 7 bases between. The germline V gene has CDR1 MGHDK and CDR2 SYGVNS. This CDR3 region has 12 residues. The CDR3 nucleotides read TGTGCCAGCAGTGAAGCGACTAATACGCAGTATTTT. Residues: CASSEATNTQYF.

Notes on this clonotype: The junction shows a germline mismatch at one end, possibly a read error. This rearrangement joins TRBV4-1 to TRBJ2-5; 11 nucleotides agree with TRBD2. There are 17 residues in the CDR3. In germline, CDR1 is MGHRA, CDR2 YSYEKL. CDR3 DNA: TGCGCCTGCAGCCCCCGTGGAGGACTAGCGGGCCAAGAGACCCAGTACTTC. This translates into CACSPRGGLAGQETQYF.

The chain combines TRBV4-3 with TRBJ1-5, with D tentatively TRBD1 (6 bases). The CDR3 contains 15 residues. The germline V gene encodes CDR1 LGHNA and CDR2 YSLEER. V was cut by 4 bases and J by 7 bases, with 17 bases left in between. The DNA for the CDR3 is TGCGCCAGCAGCCCTCAACAGGGAAGGGCGCAGCCCCAGCATTTT. Amino acid sequence: CASSPQQGRAQPQHF.

This clonotype has more than one count but fewer than ten. The rearrangement uses TRBV6-1 and TRBJ2-5, with D tentatively TRBD2 (6 bases). The germline V gene encodes CDR1 MNHNS and CDR2 SASEGT. Trimming pared 3 bases from V and 11 bases from J, leaving 19 bases between. The CDR3 spans 14 residues. The CDR3 sequence: CASSDLRGDSEQYF. The CDR3 region has the DNA TGTGCCAGCAGTGATTTGCGGGGAGATAGTGAGCAGTACTTC.

The sample holds one count of this clonotype. One end of the junction varies from germline; a read error may be responsible. The rearrangement uses TRBV20-1 and TRBJ2-2; possibly TRBD2 for D (5 bases). The CDR3 is 13 amino acids. In germline, CDR1 is DFQATT, CDR2 SNEGSKA (reference sequence). CDR3: CSARGLNTGERFF. The CDR3 nucleotides are TGCAGTGCTAGAGGTTTGAACACCGGGGAGCGGTTTTTT.

This chain links TRBV13 with TRBJ1-2, with D unresolved. The V and J ends lost 5 bases and 11 bases respectively, with 15 bases between them. This CDR3 has 12 residues. CDR1 PRHDT and CDR2 FYEKMQ come from the germline V gene (reference sequence). In DNA form, the CDR3 reads TGTGCCAGCAGCCTCCGAAAAGGTAGTTACACCTTC. Protein sequence: CASSLRKGSYTF.

This chain joins TRBV20-1 and TRBJ2-1, with 7 bases matching TRBD2. V shed 0 bases, J shed 6 bases, and the junction held 8 bases outside the gene matches. The CDR3 covers 15 residues. The germline CDR1 and CDR2 sequences are DFQATT and SNEGSKA (reference sequence). This CDR3 is CSARDRRGFCNEQFF. CDR3 coding DNA: TGCAGTGCTAGAGATAGGCGGGGGTTCTGCAATGAGCAGTTCTTC.

The J gene is TRBJ1-1, the V gene TRBV13; D unresolved. Germline CDR1 PRHDT, CDR2 FYEKMQ (reference sequence). There are 14 residues in the CDR3. V gave up 1 base and J gave up 5 bases, with 11 bases separating them. CDR3: CASSLEPEGTEAFF. The DNA for the CDR3 is TGTGCCAGCAGCTTAGAACCCGAGGGTACTGAAGCTTTCTTT.

This clonotype has more than one count but fewer than ten. The chain carries TRBV12-3 or TRBV12-4 and TRBJ1-2, with 11 bases that match TRBD1. The ends lost 6 bases at V and 8 bases at J; junction bases unmatched: 8. The CDR3 length is 14 residues. The CDR3 nucleotides are TGTGCCAGCAGGGCCAGGGACAGGGGGGTCGGCTACACCTTC. Its protein product is CASRARDRGVGYTF.

V is TRBV7-9 and J is TRBJ2-1; the D gene could be TRBD1 or TRBD2 (5 bases each). Trimming left V 5 bases short and J 8 bases short, with 19 bases between. Germline V gene sequence: CDR1 SEHNR, CDR2 FQNEAQ (reference sequence). This CDR3 is built from 15 residues. CDR3 protein: CASSPPGPSDYEQFF. Here the CDR3 DNA reads TGTGCCAGCAGCCCTCCGGGACCTTCGGACTATGAGCAGTTCTTC.

The chain recombines TRBV28 with TRBJ1-1; D perhaps matches TRBD1 (6 bases). The CDR3 covers 13 residues. V was cut by 8 bases and J by 7 bases, with 17 bases left in between. Germline CDR1 is MDHEN and CDR2 is SYDVKM. Here the CDR3 DNA reads TGTGCCAGCCTCAACCGGGGGGCGTTTGAAGCTTTCTTT. This translates into CASLNRGAFEAFF.

Points on this clonotype: One end of the junction varies from germline; a read error may be responsible. This chain links TRBV6-5 with TRBJ2-7; 8 bases match TRBD1. Germline V gives CDR1 MNHEY, CDR2 SVGAGI. The CDR3 extends over 15 amino acids. CDR3 in DNA: TGTGCCCGCAGCCTCCGGGACAGGTGGGCCTACGAGCAGTACTTC. Its protein is CARSLRDRWAYEQYF.

A word on this clonotype: A junction boundary mismatches the germline segment, possibly from a read error. The V and J genes are TRBV29-1 and TRBJ2-3; the D gene is possibly TRBD2 (6 bases). CDR3 length: 14 residues. CDR1 SQVTM and CDR2 ANQGSEA come from the germline V gene. CDR3 residues: CKVEASEDTDTQYF. CDR3 bases: TGTAAGGTAGAAGCTAGCGAGGACACAGATACGCAGTATTTT.